The 22 T cell receptor beta chains reported below all come from one sample, sequenced in a study of regulatory T cells in long-lasting Graves disease (dated by TCRdb to the early 2020s). The time point label, read with the paper, signifies: newly diagnosed GD, antithyroid drugs for less than 3 months. For both TCR sequencing and RNA sequencing, RNA was extracted from PBMCs in TRIzol. The library was built by means of multiplex PCR. Sequencing instrument: Illumina HiSeq 4000. TCR beta libraries were built with iRepertoire HTBI primers and Arm-PCR amplification of CDR3 regions. TCRdb applied fastp at Q25 and MiXCR to the public reads, then kept only in-frame beta chains. Rows merge per CDR3 protein into single entries with the most common DNA and genes. This sample holds about 220,000 distinct CDR3 sequences; roughly a fifth were observed only once. Of the sample, 12% is held by the ten largest clones.

This same sample was also taken into another study, of T cells in Graves' hyperthyroidism and ophthalmopathy.

This material consisted of peripheral blood mononuclear cells (PBMCs), taken at new diagnosis, from a patient treated with antithyroid drugs. These TCRs come from a woman in her thirties with Graves disease. Donor details come from another sample of the same person, matched by shared clones.

The rearrangement joins TRBV20-1 to TRBJ2-4; 9 bases map to TRBD2. Germline V gene sequence: CDR1 DFQATT, CDR2 SNEGSKA (reference sequence). CDR3 length: 18 amino acids. V gave up 0 bases and J gave up 0 bases; unmatched junction bases: 9. CDR3 coding DNA: TGCAGTGCTAGAGAGGGGACTAGCCCTGGGGTAGCCAAAAACATTCAGTACTTC. The encoded protein is CSAREGTSPGVAKNIQYF.

This clonotype was recorded many times. This sequence joins TRBV19 and TRBJ2-7; 12 bases map to TRBD2. With V trimmed by 6 bases and J by 5 bases, 8 bases remained unmatched. Germline assignment: CDR1 LNHDA and CDR2 SQIVND (reference sequence). The CDR3 loop spans 15 amino acids. CDR3 DNA sequence: TGTGCCAGTAGGTCTAGCGGGAGGGCCTTCCACGAGCAGTACTTC. Protein: CASRSSGRAFHEQYF.

The rearrangement uses TRBV20-1 and TRBJ1-5, with D perhaps matching TRBD1 (5 bases). The germline CDR1 and CDR2 sequences are DFQATT and SNEGSKA (reference sequence). The CDR3 has 17 residues. The germline V and J ends were trimmed by 7 bases and 0 bases, with 22 bases remaining between them. The CDR3, as DNA: TGCAGTGGGATGGGGGTGAGGGGTTGGGATAGCAATCAGCCCCAGCATTTT. It codes for CSGMGVRGWDSNQPQHF.

This clonotype occurred many times. This chain joins TRBV6-5 and TRBJ2-5; 8 nucleotides agree with TRBD1. Unmatched junction bases numbered 7, after V lost 0 bases and J lost 7 bases. CDR3 size: 15 residues. CDR1 and CDR2 from the germline V gene are MNHEY and SVGAGI. This CDR3 reads CASSYSGQGEGTQYF. CDR3 bases: TGTGCCAGCAGTTACTCAGGACAGGGAGAGGGGACCCAGTACTTC.

In this sample, this clonotype turned up a few times. Only one base separates this from a far larger clonotype, so it likely reflects a read error. The V gene is TRBV2, the J gene TRBJ1-1; D perhaps matches TRBD1 (5 bases). The germline CDR1 and CDR2 sequences are SNHLY and FYNNEI. V was clipped by 6 bases and J by 5 bases, with 10 bases between them. The CDR3 runs 12 residues. For the CDR3, the DNA is TGTGCCAGCAGCTTCGGGGCGACTGAAGCTTTCTTT. It specifies CASSFGATEAFF.

This clonotype has ten or more counts. J is TRBJ2-1 and V is TRBV11-2; the match to TRBD2 covers 10 bases. CDR1 and CDR2 from the germline V gene are SGHAT and FQNNGV. This CDR3 contains 19 residues. Trimming cost V 3 bases and J 0 bases; bases outside gene matches: 11. Here the CDR3 reads CASSFQRPLAGVSYNEQFF. CDR3 in DNA: TGTGCCAGCAGCTTCCAGAGACCTCTAGCGGGAGTCTCCTACAATGAGCAGTTCTTC. Variable domain in full (rest from reference TRBV11-2 and TRBJ2-1): EAGVAQSPRYKIIEKRQSVAFWCNPISGHATLYWYQQILGQGPKLLIQFQNNGVVDDSQLPKDRFSAERLKGVDSTLKIQPAKLEDSAVYLCASSFQRPLAGVSYNEQFFGPGTRLTVL.

For the CDR3, the DNA is TGTGCCACCAGCGCGGGAGTAGGCTCCTACAATGAGCAGTTCTTC. Translating it yields CATSAGVGSYNEQFF. The chain couples TRBV24-1 to TRBJ2-1; TRBD2 agrees at 7 bases. The V and J ends lost 7 bases and 0 bases, in that order; junction bases with no gene match: 5. CDR1 and CDR2 (germline): KGHDR, SFDVKD. CDR3 size: 15 residues.

This clonotype has more than one count but fewer than ten. The rearrangement links TRBV7-9 to TRBJ1-4; D perhaps matches TRBD1 (6 bases). Germline CDR1 and CDR2: SEHNR and FQNEAQ (reference sequence). V was clipped by 5 bases and J by 8 bases, with 15 bases between them. There are 14 residues in the CDR3. CDR3 sequence reads: CASSPTGGTEKLFF. The CDR3 bases are TGTGCCAGCAGCCCCACCGGCGGGACAGAAAAACTGTTTTTT.

This clonotype was recorded at least ten times. This chain connects TRBV6-2 or TRBV6-3 to TRBJ2-3; tentative D call: TRBD2 (5 bases). Between the trimmed V and J ends, which lost 4 bases and 5 bases, there was a span of 19 bases. The CDR3 sequence is 16 residues long. Germline V gene lookup returns CDR1 MNHEY and CDR2 SVGEGT. CDR3 sequence reads: CASSSLGLARIDTQYF. CDR3 DNA: TGTGCCAGCAGTTCCCTTGGGTTAGCGAGAATAGATACGCAGTATTTT.

This clonotype was detected many times. The chain combines TRBV12-3 or TRBV12-4 with TRBJ2-1; 13 bases agree with TRBD2. The DNA matches TRBJ2-5 better at its end, which makes the J call doubtful. The CDR3 is 15 residues long. CDR3 region: CASSRTSGGGETQYF. The CDR3 DNA sequence: TGTGCCAGCAGTCGGACTAGCGGGGGAGGAGAGACCCAGTACTTC.

This clonotype was found many times. The chain couples TRBV11-2 to TRBJ2-1; no clear D. V lost 1 base to trimming and J lost 0 bases, with 10 bases between them. The CDR3 runs 16 residues. In germline, CDR1 is SGHAT, CDR2 FQNNGV. CDR3 bases: TGTGCCAGCAGCTTAGGGTGGCGGAGCTCCTACAATGAGCAGTTCTTC. It yields the protein CASSLGWRSSYNEQFF.

At least ten counts were recorded for this clonotype. The genes are TRBV12-5 and TRBJ1-4; unclear D gene. From germline, CDR1 is LGHNT and CDR2 FRNRAP. The CDR3 has 13 residues. The ends were cut back, 2 bases at V and 0 bases at J, with 1 base in the middle. This chain's CDR3 is CASGLTTNEKLFF. The CDR3 DNA is TGTGCTAGTGGTTTGACAACTAATGAAAAACTGTTTTTT.

Only a few counts were recorded for this clonotype. V and J are TRBV11-2 and TRBJ2-7; D possibly matches TRBD1 or TRBD2 (5 bases each). The length of the CDR3 is 14 residues. CDR1 and CDR2 (germline): SGHAT, FQNNGV. The V end lost 5 bases, the J end lost 9 bases, and 20 bases lay between the germline ends. The CDR3 bases are TGTGCCAGCAGCCCTATGGGGCAGTCCGCGGGGCAGTACTTC. Protein product: CASSPMGQSAGQYF.

This clonotype was picked up many times. This rearrangement joins TRBV28 to TRBJ2-2; TRBD2 might be the D (5 bases). The V end was cut by 6 bases, the J end by 0 bases, with 17 bases between. Germline-derived CDR1 and CDR2 are MDHEN and SYDVKM. This CDR3 has 17 amino acids. The CDR3, as DNA: TGTGCCAGCAGACCCCACCCGGGAAGGGCGAACACCGGGGAGCTGTTTTTT. The encoded protein is CASRPHPGRANTGELFF.

This clonotype was detected ten times or more. The chain joins TRBV27 to TRBJ2-7, with D uncertain. CDR1 and CDR2 (germline): MNHEY, SMNVEV (reference sequence). The CDR3 spans 13 residues. Trimming shortened V by 0 bases and J by 4 bases, and 7 bases separated the two germline ends. The CDR3 bases are TGTGCCAGCAGTTTATCGGTGCGATACGAGCAGTACTTC. As protein: CASSLSVRYEQYF.

This clonotype was seen ten or more times. The chain combines TRBV7-6 with TRBJ2-1; D may correspond to TRBD1 or TRBD2 (5 bases each). V lost 2 bases and J 4 bases, leaving 12 bases between the germline ends. The CDR3 is 15 residues long. CDR1 SGHVS and CDR2 FNYEAQ come from the germline V gene. DNA of the CDR3: TGTGCCAGCAGCTTATACGGGACGGCTTACAATGAGCAGTTCTTC. This sequence encodes CASSLYGTAYNEQFF.

Many counts were recorded for this clonotype. The gene calls are TRBV28 and TRBJ1-6; 7 bases map to TRBD1. The V segment lost 6 bases and the J segment 9 bases; nucleotides outside the gene matches: 8. The CDR3 runs to 14 residues. From germline, CDR1 is MDHEN and CDR2 SYDVKM. The CDR3 sequence is CASSLQQGSSPLHF. CDR3 sequence (DNA): TGTGCCAGCAGCCTCCAACAGGGGAGTTCACCCCTCCACTTT.

This chain joins TRBV25-1 and TRBJ1-2; D unclear. V was clipped by 6 bases and J by 6 bases, with 5 bases between them. The CDR3 spans 10 residues. Germline V CDR1 and CDR2: MGHDK, SYGVNS. As DNA, the CDR3 is TGTGCCAGCAGGGACGATGGCTACACCTTC. As protein: CASRDDGYTF.

In this sample, this clonotype turned up a few times. V is TRBV3-1 and J is TRBJ1-2, with 7 bases aligning to TRBD1. Losses at the gene ends were 0 bases for V and 4 bases for J; bases not matched to a gene: 2. Looked up from germline, CDR1 is LGHDT and CDR2 is YNNKEL (reference sequence). CDR3 length equals 14 residues. The CDR3 nucleotides read TGTGCCAGCAGCCAAGAACAGGGGCTCTATGGCTACACCTTC. Its translation: CASSQEQGLYGYTF.

A few counts support this clonotype. The chain recombines TRBV30 with TRBJ2-7; TRBD1 matches 7 bases. There are 13 residues in the CDR3. V trimming: 2 bases; J trimming: 4 bases; junction bases outside the gene matches: 5. Germline loops: CDR1 GTSNPN, CDR2 SVGIG (reference sequence). In DNA form, the CDR3 reads TGTGCCTGGAGTCCGACAGGGCGGTACGAGCAGTACTTC. Translation gives CAWSPTGRYEQYF.

This clonotype was detected only a few times. This chain joins TRBV3-1 and TRBJ1-1; 7 bases agree with TRBD1. The CDR3 covers 16 residues. Germline loops: CDR1 LGHDT, CDR2 YNNKEL (reference sequence). Trimming took 2 bases from V and 5 from J; bases not matched to a gene: 11. In DNA form, the CDR3 reads TGTGCCAGCAGCCAAAGGACGGGACAGAGAACAACTGAAGCTTTCTTT. This codes for CASSQRTGQRTTEAFF. Together with reference TRBV3-1 and TRBJ1-1, the CDR3 gives the full variable domain: DTAVSQTPKYLVTQMGNDKSIKCEQNLGHDTMYWYKQDSKKFLKIMFSYNNKELIINETVPNRFSPKSPDKAHLNLHINSLELGDSAVYFCASSQRTGQRTTEAFFGQGTRLTVV.

This clonotype was recorded many times. The chain combines TRBV5-1 with TRBJ2-3; 9 bases fit TRBD1. The V gene end was trimmed by 4 bases and the J gene end by 0 bases; junction bases not matched to a gene: 6. Per the germline V gene, CDR1 is SGHRS and CDR2 is YFSETQ. The CDR3 spans 16 residues. CDR3 coding DNA: TGCGCCAGCAGCCCAGGGACAGGGTTCAGCACAGATACGCAGTATTTT. It yields the protein CASSPGTGFSTDTQYF.